This TCR beta chain was observed in a study of shared clonotypes between healthy human individuals. Study observations and caveats: Clonotype sharing across donors was expected to vary with sequencing depth.

About this clone itself: Its antigen is not identified.

In the original processing: From ImmunoSEQ came sequences covering only the junction and carrying no quality scores, so filtering differed. The repertoire was sequenced with immunoSEQ multiplex PCR; TCRdb's copy has only in-frame clones and lacks some. The V and J calls and clone size are taken from that table; D and trimming were inferred from the DNA. The data hold some 95,000 clones, with approximately 63% observed a single time. Sequenced sample: memory CD8+ T cells sorted from blood. Specified subset: CD45RO+ cells pooled with CCR7-negative TemRA cells. The clonotype originates from a man younger than 40 in good health.

CDR3 bases: TGTGCCAGCAGCTTGGGGGGACAGGGAGGAGAGACCCAGTACTTC. Protein sequence: CASSLGGQGGETQYF. The chain has TRBV5-6 and TRBJ2-5; the match to TRBD1 covers 9 bases. CDR1 is SGHDT, CDR2 YYEEEE, per germline. The CDR3 sequence is 15 residues long. V shed 0 bases and J 4 bases; nucleotides not matched to a gene: 4.